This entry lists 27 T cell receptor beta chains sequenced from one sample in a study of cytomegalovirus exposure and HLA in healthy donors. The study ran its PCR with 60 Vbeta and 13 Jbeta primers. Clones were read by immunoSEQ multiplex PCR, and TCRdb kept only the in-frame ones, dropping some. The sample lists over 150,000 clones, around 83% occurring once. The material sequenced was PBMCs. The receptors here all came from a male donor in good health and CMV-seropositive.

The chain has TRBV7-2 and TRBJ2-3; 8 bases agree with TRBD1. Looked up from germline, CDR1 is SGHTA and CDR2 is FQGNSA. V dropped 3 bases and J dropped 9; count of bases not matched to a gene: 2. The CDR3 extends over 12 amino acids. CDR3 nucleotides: TGTGCCAGCAGCTTCGACAGGGGAACGCAGTATTTT. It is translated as CASSFDRGTQYF. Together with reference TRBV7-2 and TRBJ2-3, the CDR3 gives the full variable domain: GAGVSQSPSNKVTEKGKDVELRCDPISGHTALYWYRQSLGQGLEFLIYFQGNSAPDKSGLPSDRFSAERTGGSVSTLTIQRTQQEDSAVYLCASSFDRGTQYFGPGTRLTVL.

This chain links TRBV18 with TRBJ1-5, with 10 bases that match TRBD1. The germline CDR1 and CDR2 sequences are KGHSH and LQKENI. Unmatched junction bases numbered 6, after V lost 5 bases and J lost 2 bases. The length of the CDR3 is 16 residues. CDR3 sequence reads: CASSSGQGTGNQPQHF. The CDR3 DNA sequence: TGTGCCAGCTCATCGGGACAGGGGACAGGCAATCAGCCCCAGCATTTT. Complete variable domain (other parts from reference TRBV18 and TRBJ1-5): NAGVMQNPRHLVRRRGQEARLRCSPMKGHSHVYWYRQLPEEGLKFMVYLQKENIIDESGMPKERFSAEFPKEGPSILRIQQVVRGDSAAYFCASSSGQGTGNQPQHFGDGTRLSIL.

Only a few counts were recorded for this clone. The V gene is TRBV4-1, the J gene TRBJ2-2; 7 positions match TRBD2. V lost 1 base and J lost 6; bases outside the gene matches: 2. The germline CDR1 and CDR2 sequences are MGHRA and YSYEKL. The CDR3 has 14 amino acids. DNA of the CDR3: TGCGCCAGCAGCCAAGTGGGGGGGTCCGGGGAGCTGTTTTTT. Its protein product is CASSQVGGSGELFF.

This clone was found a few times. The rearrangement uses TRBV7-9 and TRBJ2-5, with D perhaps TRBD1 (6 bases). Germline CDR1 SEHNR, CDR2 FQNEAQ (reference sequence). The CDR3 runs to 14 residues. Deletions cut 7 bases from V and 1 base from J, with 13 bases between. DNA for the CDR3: TGTGCCAGCACCAGCGGACAGACCCAAGAGACCCAGTACTTC. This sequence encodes CASTSGQTQETQYF.

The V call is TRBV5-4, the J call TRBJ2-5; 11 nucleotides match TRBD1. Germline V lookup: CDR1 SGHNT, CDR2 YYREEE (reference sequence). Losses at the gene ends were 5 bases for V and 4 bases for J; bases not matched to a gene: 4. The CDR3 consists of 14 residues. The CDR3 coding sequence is TGTGCCAGCAGACCGGGACAGGGGGTAGAGACCCAGTACTTC. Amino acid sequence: CASRPGQGVETQYF.

Here the CDR3 DNA reads TGCGCCAGCAGCTTGGAAGTAGGGAGATCGAACACTGAAGCTTTCTTT. Its protein product is CASSLEVGRSNTEAFF. The genes are TRBV5-1 and TRBJ1-1; unclear D gene. CDR3 length equals 16 residues. Trimming left V 0 bases short and J 1 base short, with 13 bases between. Germline V lookup: CDR1 SGHRS, CDR2 YFSETQ.

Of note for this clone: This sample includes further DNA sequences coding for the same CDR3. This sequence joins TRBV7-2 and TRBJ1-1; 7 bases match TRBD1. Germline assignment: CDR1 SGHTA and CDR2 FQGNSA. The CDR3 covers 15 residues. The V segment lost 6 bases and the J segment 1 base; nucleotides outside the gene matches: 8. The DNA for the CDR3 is TGTGCCAGCAGTCCTCTAGGGACAGCGAACACTGAAGCTTTCTTT. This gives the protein CASSPLGTANTEAFF.

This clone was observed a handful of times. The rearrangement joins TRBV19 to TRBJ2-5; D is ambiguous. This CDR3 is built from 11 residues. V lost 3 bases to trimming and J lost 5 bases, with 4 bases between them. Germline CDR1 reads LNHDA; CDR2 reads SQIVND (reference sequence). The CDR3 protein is CASSMEETQYF. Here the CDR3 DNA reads TGTGCCAGTAGTATGGAGGAGACCCAGTACTTC.

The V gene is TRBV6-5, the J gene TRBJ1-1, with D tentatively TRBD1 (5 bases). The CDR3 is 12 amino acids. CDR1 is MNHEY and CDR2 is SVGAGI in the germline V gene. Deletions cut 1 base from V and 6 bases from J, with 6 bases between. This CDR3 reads CASSYWGAEAFF. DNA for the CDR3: TGTGCCAGCAGTTACTGGGGGGCTGAAGCTTTCTTT.

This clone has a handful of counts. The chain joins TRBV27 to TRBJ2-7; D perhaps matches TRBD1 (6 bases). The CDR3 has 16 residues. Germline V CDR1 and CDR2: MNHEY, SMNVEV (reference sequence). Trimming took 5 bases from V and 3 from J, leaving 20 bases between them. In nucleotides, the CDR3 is TGTGCCAGCAGTCGCATCAGGGGTTCCGGGCACTACGAGCAGTACTTC. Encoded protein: CASSRIRGSGHYEQYF.

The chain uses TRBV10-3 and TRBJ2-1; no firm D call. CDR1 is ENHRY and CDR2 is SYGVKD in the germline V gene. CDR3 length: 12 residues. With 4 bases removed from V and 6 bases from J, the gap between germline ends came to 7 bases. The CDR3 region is CAISVKRNEQFF. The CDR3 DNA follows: TGTGCCATCAGTGTGAAGCGCAATGAGCAGTTCTTC.

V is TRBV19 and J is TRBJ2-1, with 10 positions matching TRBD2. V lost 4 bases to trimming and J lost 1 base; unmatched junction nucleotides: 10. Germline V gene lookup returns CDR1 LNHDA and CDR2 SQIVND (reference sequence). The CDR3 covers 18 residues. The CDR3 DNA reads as TGTGCCAGTAGTACTTATAGCGGGGGGCCGACTTCCTACAATGAGCAGTTCTTC. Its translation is CASSTYSGGPTSYNEQFF.

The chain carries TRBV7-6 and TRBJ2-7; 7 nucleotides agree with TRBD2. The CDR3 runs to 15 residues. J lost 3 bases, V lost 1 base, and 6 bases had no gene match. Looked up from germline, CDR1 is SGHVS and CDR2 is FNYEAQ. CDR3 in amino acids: CASSLVSGTGYEQYF. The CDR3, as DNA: TGTGCCAGCAGCTTAGTGAGCGGGACCGGCTACGAGCAGTACTTC.

Here the CDR3 reads CASTRRGHYGYTF. CDR3 nucleotide sequence: TGTGCCAGCACCCGGCGGGGACACTATGGCTACACCTTC. The chain employs TRBV6-8 and TRBJ1-2; possible D gene TRBD1, 5 bases. Trimming stripped 7 bases from V and 3 bases from J, with 12 bases between. Germline V gene data show CDR1 as MNHGY and CDR2 as SAAAGT. The CDR3 sequence is 13 residues long.

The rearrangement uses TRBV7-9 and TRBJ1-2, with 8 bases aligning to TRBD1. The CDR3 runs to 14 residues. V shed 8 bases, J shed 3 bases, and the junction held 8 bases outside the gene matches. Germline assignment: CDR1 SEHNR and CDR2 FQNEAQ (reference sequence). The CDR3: CASGWGQADYGYTF. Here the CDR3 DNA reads TGTGCCAGCGGATGGGGACAGGCCGACTATGGCTACACCTTC.

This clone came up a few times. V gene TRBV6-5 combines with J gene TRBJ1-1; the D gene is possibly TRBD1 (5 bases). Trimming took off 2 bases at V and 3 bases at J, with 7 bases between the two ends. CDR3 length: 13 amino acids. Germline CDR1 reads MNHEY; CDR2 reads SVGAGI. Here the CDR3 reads CASSYGGDTEAFF. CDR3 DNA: TGTGCCAGCAGTTACGGAGGGGACACTGAAGCTTTCTTT.

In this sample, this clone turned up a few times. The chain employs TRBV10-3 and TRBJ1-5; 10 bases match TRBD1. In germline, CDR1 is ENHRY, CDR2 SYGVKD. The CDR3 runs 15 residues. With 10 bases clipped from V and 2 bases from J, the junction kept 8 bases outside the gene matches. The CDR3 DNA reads TGTGCCACCCAACAGGACAGGGGGGGCAATCAGCCCCAGCATTTT. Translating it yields CATQQDRGGNQPQHF.

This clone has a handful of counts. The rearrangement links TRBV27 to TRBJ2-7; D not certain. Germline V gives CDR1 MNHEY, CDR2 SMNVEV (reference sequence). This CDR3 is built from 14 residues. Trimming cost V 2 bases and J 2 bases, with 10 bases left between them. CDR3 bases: TGTGCCAGCAGTTTAGTTACCGCGCCCTACGAGCAGTACTTC. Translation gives CASSLVTAPYEQYF.

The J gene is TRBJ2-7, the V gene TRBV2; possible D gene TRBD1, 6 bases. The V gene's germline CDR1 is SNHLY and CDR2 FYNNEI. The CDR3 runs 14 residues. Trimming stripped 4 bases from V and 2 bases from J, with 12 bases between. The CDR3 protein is CASSVYRVTYEQYF. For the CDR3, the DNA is TGTGCCAGCAGTGTGTACAGGGTAACCTACGAGCAGTACTTC.

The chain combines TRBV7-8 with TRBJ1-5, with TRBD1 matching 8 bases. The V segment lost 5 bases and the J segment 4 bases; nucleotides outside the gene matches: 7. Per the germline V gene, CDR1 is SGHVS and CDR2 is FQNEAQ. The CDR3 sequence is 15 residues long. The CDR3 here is CASSIFRTGNQPQHF. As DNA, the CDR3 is TGTGCCAGCAGCATATTCAGGACAGGGAATCAGCCCCAGCATTTT.

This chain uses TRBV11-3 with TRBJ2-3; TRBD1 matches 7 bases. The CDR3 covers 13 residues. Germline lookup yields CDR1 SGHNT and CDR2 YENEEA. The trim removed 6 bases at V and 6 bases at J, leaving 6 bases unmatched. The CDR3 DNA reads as TGTGCCAGCAGTGACAGGGTTGGGGATACGCAGTATTTT. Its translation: CASSDRVGDTQYF.

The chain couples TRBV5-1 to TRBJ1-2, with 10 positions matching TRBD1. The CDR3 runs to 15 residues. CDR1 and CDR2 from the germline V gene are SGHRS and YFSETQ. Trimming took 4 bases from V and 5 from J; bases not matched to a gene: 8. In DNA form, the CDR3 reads TGCGCCAGCAGCCCGGACAGGGGGAGCGCATATGGCTACACCTTC. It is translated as CASSPDRGSAYGYTF.

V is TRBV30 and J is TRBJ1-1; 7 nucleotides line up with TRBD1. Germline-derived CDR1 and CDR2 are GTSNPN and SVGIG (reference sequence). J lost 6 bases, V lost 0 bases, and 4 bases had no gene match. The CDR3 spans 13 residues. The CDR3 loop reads CAWSVQGSSEAFF. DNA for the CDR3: TGTGCCTGGAGTGTACAGGGGTCCTCTGAAGCTTTCTTT.

CDR3 amino acids: CATGLAGGQAGELFF. CDR3 nucleotides: TGCGCCACGGGACTAGCGGGAGGACAGGCCGGGGAGCTGTTTTTT. The V call is TRBV5-1, the J call TRBJ2-2, with TRBD2 identical over 15 bases. CDR3 length: 15 residues. V gave up 9 bases and J gave up 6 bases; unmatched junction bases: 6. Germline assignment: CDR1 SGHRS and CDR2 YFSETQ.

This CDR3 reads CASNREYSNQPQHF. DNA for the CDR3: TGTGCCAGCAATAGGGAGTATAGCAATCAGCCCCAGCATTTT. This chain uses TRBV27 with TRBJ1-5, with unresolved D. The germline V and J ends were trimmed by 7 bases and 0 bases, with 10 bases remaining between them. Per germline, CDR1 MNHEY and CDR2 SMNVEV (reference sequence). The CDR3 length is 14 residues.

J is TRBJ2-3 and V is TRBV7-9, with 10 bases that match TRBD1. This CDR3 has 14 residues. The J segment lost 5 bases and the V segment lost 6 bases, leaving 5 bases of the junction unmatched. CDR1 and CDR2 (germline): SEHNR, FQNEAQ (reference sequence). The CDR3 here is CASSYWTGGDTQYF. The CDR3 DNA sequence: TGTGCCAGCAGTTATTGGACAGGGGGAGATACGCAGTATTTT. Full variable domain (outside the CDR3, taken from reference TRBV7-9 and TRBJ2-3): DTGVSQNPRHKITKRGQNVTFRCDPISEHNRLYWYRQTLGQGPEFLTYFQNEAQLEKSRLLSDRFSAERPKGSFSTLEIQRTEQGDSAMYLCASSYWTGGDTQYFGPGTRLTVL.

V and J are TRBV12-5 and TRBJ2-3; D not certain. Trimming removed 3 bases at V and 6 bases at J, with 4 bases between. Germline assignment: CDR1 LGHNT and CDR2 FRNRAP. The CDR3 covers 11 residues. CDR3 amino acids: CASGFLDTQYF. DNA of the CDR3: TGTGCTAGTGGTTTCCTCGATACGCAGTATTTT.